Listed below are T cell receptor beta chains from one sample, sequenced in a study of cytomegalovirus exposure and HLA in healthy donors. Repertoires were generated with immunoSEQ multiplex PCR, while TCRdb's copy carries only in-frame clones and drops some. The sample shows 65,000 to 95,000 clones, and roughly 8% sits with its ten largest clones. The sample consisted of PBMCs. The receptors derive from a female donor in good health and CMV-seropositive. The CDR3 runs from the conserved cysteine through the conserved F or W.

V | CDR3
TRBV21-1 | CASSKDPLSYSNQPQHF
TRBV7-2 | CASSLGRDQGYEQYF
TRBV7-9 | CASSLRTGPDTQYF
TRBV10-3 | CAISESGLRDYRYEQYF
TRBV4-3 | CASSRVRVDTEAFF
TRBV5-4 | CASSLNGASEGTQYF
TRBV28 | CASSTTGTGANYGYTF
TRBV5-1 | CASSPKSGSTEAFF
TRBV6-1 | CASSVNRNNSPLHF
TRBV7-2 | CASSLARPPDTQYF
TRBV18 | CASSQSLAGATDTQYF
TRBV28 | CASSPGTSGTYEQYF
TRBV5-6 | CASSLDRVIYGYTF
TRBV14 | CASSHLMTALNTEAFF
TRBV28 | CASSFPDYGYTF
TRBV2 | CASRGTRTNEKLFF
TRBV5-1 | CASSPLAGGTTDTQYF
TRBV6-5 | CASSSSNYGYTF
TRBV18 | CASSPPTAYEQYF
TRBV5-1 | CASSRTGRGEKLFF
TRBV7-6 | CASSLGVNRGYETQYF
TRBV6-1 | CASTAYRTDTQYF
TRBV5-1 | CASRGAVTGGNEQFF
TRBV9 | CASSALGAKDEQFF
TRBV27 | CASILSGANVLTF
TRBV11-1 | CASRTGTDNTGELFF
TRBV6-6 | CASSSRGSGGTNEQFF
TRBV4-3 | CASSQAGGGYYGYTF
TRBV30 | CAWNQGTYEQYF
TRBV7-2 | CASSLWREVDEQYF
TRBV5-4 | CASSLAGGGTEAFF
TRBV27 | CASSPWDSSYEQYF
TRBV5-1 | CASSLEAQGTGYTF
TRBV29-1 | CSVEGVQGAYNEQFF
TRBV2 | CASPGPNYEQYF
TRBV7-6 | CASSLGQGANTGELFF
TRBV11-2 | CASSARPGANYGYTF
TRBV4-3 | CASSPGLESYEQYF
TRBV7-2 | CASSPTQVDTQYF
TRBV30 | CACSEEKPFF
TRBV27 | CASMRARSTDTQYF
TRBV5-1 | CASSGPSGQGNTEAFF
TRBV18 | CASSPPHLQETQYF
TRBV29-1 | CSVPGARGNEQFF
TRBV25-1 | CASSEWVWGRQETQYF
TRBV5-1 | CASSPNPLAGGDNEQFF
TRBV6-6 | CASSTGTGQFNEQFF
TRBV7-2 | CASSLGSSGRGNEQFF
TRBV5-1 | CASSLGRGGGTQETQYF
TRBV10-3 | CAISFGTSDTDTQYF
TRBV28 | CASSLEGPVMGYEQYF
TRBV28 | CASRPQGTGELFF